These 18 T cell receptor beta chains came from one sample sequenced in a study of cytomegalovirus exposure and HLA in healthy donors. The PCR made use of 60 Vbeta and 13 Jbeta primers. Clones were sequenced by immunoSEQ multiplex PCR, and TCRdb holds only the in-frame ones, with some missing. The sample yields about 200,000 clones, around 79% seen once. The sample comprised PBMCs. Receptor source: a girl aged 2-10 years in good health and CMV-seronegative.

The rearrangement uses TRBV27 and TRBJ1-5, with D perhaps matching TRBD1 (5 bases). CDR3 size: 13 residues. Looked up from germline, CDR1 is MNHEY and CDR2 is SMNVEV (reference sequence). V dropped 3 bases and J dropped 6 bases, with 9 bases sitting between them. The CDR3 loop reads CASSLGGSQPQHF. The CDR3 DNA is TGTGCCAGCAGTTTGGGGGGGAGTCAGCCCCAGCATTTT.

The table lists this clone with a few counts. This chain links TRBV4-2 with TRBJ2-7; 11 positions match TRBD2. The CDR3 length is 16 residues. Looked up from germline, CDR1 is LGHNA and CDR2 is YNFKEQ. V shed 0 bases, J shed 3 bases, and the junction held 4 bases outside the gene matches. The CDR3 bases are TGTGCCAGCAGCCAAGATACTAGCGGGAGCATCTACGAGCAGTACTTC. Translation gives CASSQDTSGSIYEQYF.

The V gene is TRBV6-1, the J gene TRBJ2-5, with D hard to call. The J call may be faulty, since TRBJ2-7 better matches the DNA end. The CDR3 runs to 12 residues. Germline CDR1 MNHNS, CDR2 SASEGT. CDR3 amino acids: CASSEAGYEQYF. In nucleotides, the CDR3 is TGTGCCAGCAGTGAAGCCGGGTACGAGCAGTACTTC.

This chain uses TRBV5-1 with TRBJ2-1; D might be TRBD1 (7 bases). The CDR3 covers 15 residues. From germline, CDR1 is SGHRS and CDR2 YFSETQ. Trimming pared 7 bases from V and 0 bases from J, leaving 14 bases between. Here the CDR3 reads CASLPGGGSYNEQFF. The DNA of the CDR3 is TGCGCCAGCCTACCAGGGGGAGGCTCCTACAATGAGCAGTTCTTC. The whole variable domain, filled in from reference TRBV5-1 and TRBJ2-1, reads KAGVTQTPRYLIKTRGQQVTLSCSPISGHRSVSWYQQTPGQGLQFLFEYFSETQRNKGNFPGRFSGRQFSNSRSEMNVSTLELGDSALYLCASLPGGGSYNEQFFGPGTRLTVL.

V is TRBV5-6 and J is TRBJ1-2; the D gene is possibly TRBD1 (5 bases). The V and J ends lost 7 bases and 2 bases respectively, with 15 bases between them. CDR1 is SGHDT and CDR2 is YYEEEE in the germline V gene. The CDR3 extends over 14 amino acids. CDR3: CASSRQRSNYGYTF. The CDR3 nucleotides read TGTGCCAGCTCACGACAGAGGTCGAACTATGGCTACACCTTC.

This clone was counted once. At one end the junction does not follow the germline gene, possibly because of a read error. J is TRBJ1-4 and V is TRBV7-2; D might be TRBD1 (5 bases). Germline loops: CDR1 SGHTA, CDR2 FQGNSA. This CDR3 spans 14 amino acids. CDR3 amino acids: CASSPRGTNERLFF. CDR3 coding DNA: TGTGCCAGCAGCCCGCGAGGGACTAATGAAAGACTGTTTTTT.

This sequence joins TRBV7-7 and TRBJ2-7; TRBD1 aligns across 8 bases. V shed 6 bases and J 7 bases; nucleotides not matched to a gene: 8. CDR3 length: 13 residues. The germline gives CDR1 SSHAT, CDR2 FNYEAQ (reference sequence). The CDR3 loop reads CASSIGQGNEQYF. The CDR3 coding sequence is TGTGCCAGCAGTATTGGACAGGGCAATGAGCAGTACTTC.

CDR3 region: CASSPKRREPLYGYTF. The CDR3 DNA is TGTGCCAGCAGCCCAAAAAGACGGGAACCCCTTTATGGCTACACCTTC. V usage is TRBV7-8 and J usage is TRBJ1-2; D gene ambiguous. Germline V gives CDR1 SGHVS, CDR2 FQNEAQ. The ends were cut back, 5 bases at V and 5 bases at J, with 21 bases in the middle. The CDR3 runs to 16 residues.

The V and J genes are TRBV6-5 and TRBJ1-5; D not resolved. The germline V and J ends were trimmed by 8 bases and 4 bases, with 15 bases remaining between them. Per germline, CDR1 MNHEY and CDR2 SVGAGI. CDR3 length equals 14 residues. The chain's CDR3 is CASGRVGDNQPQHF. Written as DNA, the CDR3 is TGTGCCAGCGGCCGGGTCGGAGATAATCAGCCCCAGCATTTT.

This chain uses TRBV7-3 with TRBJ2-3, with 14 bases matching TRBD2. J gave up 4 bases and V 8 bases, and 8 bases lay outside the gene matches. In germline, CDR1 is SGHTA, CDR2 FQGTGA. The CDR3 consists of 16 residues. CDR3 region: CASPGTSGGKADTQYF. DNA of the CDR3: TGTGCCAGCCCCGGGACTAGCGGGGGAAAGGCAGATACGCAGTATTTT.

The chain joins TRBV19 to TRBJ1-1; D possibly corresponds to TRBD1 (6 bases). The germline V and J ends were trimmed by 9 bases and 2 bases, with 19 bases remaining between them. Per germline, CDR1 LNHDA and CDR2 SQIVND (reference sequence). The CDR3 is 15 residues long. The CDR3 region has the DNA TGTGCCAGCAGTCAAGCCCCTGGGACAAACACTGAAGCTTTCTTT. The encoded protein is CASSQAPGTNTEAFF.

The CDR3 nucleotides read TGTGCCACCAGCAGAATCCCAGGGGGCGAGCAGTACTTC. Its translation is CATSRIPGGEQYF. The chain couples TRBV15 to TRBJ2-7, with 7 bases fitting TRBD1. V lost 2 bases and J lost 6; bases outside the gene matches: 4. Germline CDR1 reads LNHNV; CDR2 reads YYDKDF (reference sequence). There are 13 residues in the CDR3.

This clone showed up just a few times. The genes are TRBV7-2 and TRBJ1-6; weak D call: TRBD1 (6 bases). This CDR3 region has 14 residues. Germline V CDR1 and CDR2: SGHTA, FQGNSA. Trimming took 10 bases from V and 7 from J, leaving 17 bases between them. In DNA, the CDR3 is TGTGCCATCTCGTACAGGGTCGAGAATTCACCCCTCCACTTT. It is translated as CAISYRVENSPLHF. The whole variable domain, filled in from reference TRBV7-2 and TRBJ1-6, reads GAGVSQSPSNKVTEKGKDVELRCDPISGHTALYWYRQSLGQGLEFLIYFQGNSAPDKSGLPSDRFSAERTGGSVSTLTIQRTQQEDSAVYLCAISYRVENSPLHFGNGTRLTVT.

The gene calls are TRBV19 and TRBJ1-5; possible D gene TRBD1, 6 bases. The CDR3 sequence is 14 residues long. CDR1 and CDR2 from the germline V gene are LNHDA and SQIVND (reference sequence). Trimming stripped 5 bases from V and 4 bases from J, with 12 bases between. The CDR3 loop is CASSSTGINQPQHF. The DNA for the CDR3 is TGTGCCAGTAGTTCGACAGGAATTAATCAGCCCCAGCATTTT.

The chain recombines TRBV18 with TRBJ2-7; the D is unclear. CDR1 KGHSH and CDR2 LQKENI come from the germline V gene. CDR3 size: 12 residues. Trimming shortened V by 6 bases and J by 6 bases, and 12 bases separated the two germline ends. The CDR3 nucleotides read TGTGCCAGCTCTGCGGATTTGGGCGAGCAGTACTTC. This encodes CASSADLGEQYF.

This sequence joins TRBV11-2 and TRBJ2-3; maybe TRBD2 (6 bases). Germline V CDR1 and CDR2: SGHAT, FQNNGV. Between the trimmed V and J ends, which lost 2 bases and 0 bases, there was a span of 9 bases. The CDR3 extends over 15 amino acids. DNA of the CDR3: TGTGCCAGCAGCTTAAGCGGGCCTAGCACAGATACGCAGTATTTT. Translated: CASSLSGPSTDTQYF.

The rearrangement joins TRBV5-1 to TRBJ2-5; 11 nucleotides line up with TRBD2. The V gene's germline CDR1 is SGHRS and CDR2 YFSETQ. The CDR3 sequence is 14 residues long. J gave up 4 bases and V 1 base, and 0 bases lay outside the gene matches. CDR3 in amino acids: CASSLTSGGETQYF. The CDR3 DNA sequence: TGCGCCAGCAGCTTGACTAGCGGGGGAGAGACCCAGTACTTC.

The gene calls are TRBV5-6 and TRBJ2-7, with 7 positions matching TRBD1. Germline CDR1 is SGHDT and CDR2 is YYEEEE. The CDR3 has 13 amino acids. V was pared by 0 bases and J by 9 bases, with 6 bases of the junction left unmatched. The CDR3 sequence: CASSLGQGDGQYF. The CDR3 DNA sequence: TGTGCCAGCAGCTTGGGGCAGGGGGATGGGCAGTACTTC.